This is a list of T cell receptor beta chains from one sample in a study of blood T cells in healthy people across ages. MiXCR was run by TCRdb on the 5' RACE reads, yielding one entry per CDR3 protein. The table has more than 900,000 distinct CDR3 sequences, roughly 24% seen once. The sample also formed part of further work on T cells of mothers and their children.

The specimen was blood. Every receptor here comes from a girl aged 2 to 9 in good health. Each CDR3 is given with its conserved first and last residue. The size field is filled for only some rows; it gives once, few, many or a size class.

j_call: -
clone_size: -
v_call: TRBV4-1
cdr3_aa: CASSQELTGIHEQFF

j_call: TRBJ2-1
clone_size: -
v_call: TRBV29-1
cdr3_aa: CSVGAVGQSEQFF

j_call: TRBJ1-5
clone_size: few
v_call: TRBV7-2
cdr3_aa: CASSPRTGQPQHF

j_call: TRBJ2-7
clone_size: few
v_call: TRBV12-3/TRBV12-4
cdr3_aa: CASSPSVVYEQYF

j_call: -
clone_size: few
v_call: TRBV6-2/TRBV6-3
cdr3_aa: CASSPFGEQFF

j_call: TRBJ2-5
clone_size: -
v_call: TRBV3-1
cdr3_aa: CASSQEPGSIETQYF

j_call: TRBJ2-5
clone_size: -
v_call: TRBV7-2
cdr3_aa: CASSFFWASGQETQYF

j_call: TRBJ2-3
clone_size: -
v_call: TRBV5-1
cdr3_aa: CASTQNLDTQYF

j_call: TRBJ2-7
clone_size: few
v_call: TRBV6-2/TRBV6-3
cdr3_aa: CASSYEGIYEQYF

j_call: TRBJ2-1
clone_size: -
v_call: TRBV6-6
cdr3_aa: CASRKLAGVGNEQFF

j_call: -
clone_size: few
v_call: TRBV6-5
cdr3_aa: CASSHMGNEQFF

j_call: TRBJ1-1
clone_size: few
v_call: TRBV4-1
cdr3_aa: CASSLSGTANTEAFF

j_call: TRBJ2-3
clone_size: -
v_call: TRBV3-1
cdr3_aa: CASSQERGGTYTDTQYF

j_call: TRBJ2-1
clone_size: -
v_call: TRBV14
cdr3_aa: CASSQDWLAGFGEQFF

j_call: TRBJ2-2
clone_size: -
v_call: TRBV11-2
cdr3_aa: CASSRTSGRSGELFF